These T cell receptor beta chains were read from a single sample in a study of blood T cell repertoires in COVID-19. TCRdb keeps only in-frame clones here, not all; method: immunoSEQ multiplex PCR. The sample holds roughly 250,000 clones; about four fifths are singletons and the top ten take less than 2%. Sequencing was performed on peripheral blood. All receptors derive from a woman in her 40s who had recovered from COVID-19. Each CDR3 is given with its conserved first and last residue. The D gene is left open where the match is weak. Size tells how often a clone was seen (once, few, many) or the class of an expanded clone, and some rows leave it out.

v_call,clone_size,d_call,j_call,cdr3_length,cdr3_aa,cdr3_nt
TRBV10-1,NA,NA,TRBJ1-1,13,CASKGSMNTEAFF,TGCGCCAGCAAAGGGAGTATGAACACTGAAGCTTTCTTT
TRBV5-1,NA,NA,TRBJ2-3,16,CASSWLDKPSTDTQYF,TGCGCCAGCAGCTGGCTGGACAAGCCTAGCACAGATACGCAGTATTTT
TRBV9,NA,TRBD2,TRBJ2-2,16,CASSVLGLARGGELFF,TGTGCCAGCAGCGTATTGGGACTAGCGAGGGGCGGGGAGCTGTTTTTT
TRBV27,NA,NA,TRBJ2-5,14,CASSLIGRQETQYF,TGTGCCAGCAGTTTAATTGGCAGGCAAGAGACCCAGTACTTC
TRBV7-2,NA,NA,TRBJ1-2,14,CASSQDSSNYGYTF,TGTGCCAGCAGCCAAGACAGCTCTAACTATGGCTACACCTTC
TRBV11-2,NA,TRBD1,TRBJ1-6,13,CASSFGQDSPLHF,TGTGCCAGCAGCTTCGGACAGGATTCACCCCTCCACTTT
TRBV19,few,NA,TRBJ1-1,17,CASSLPGQPKLNTEAFF,TGTGCCAGTAGTCTCCCCGGACAGCCAAAATTGAACACTGAAGCTTTCTTT
TRBV3-1/TRBV3-2,NA,NA,TRBJ1-3,14,CASSLGTAGNTIYF,TGTGCCAGCAGCCTCGGGACTGCTGGAAACACCATATATTTT
TRBV27,NA,TRBD2,TRBJ2-1,13,CASSLAGGNEQFF,TGTGCCAGCAGTTTAGCGGGGGGCAATGAGCAGTTCTTC
TRBV25-1,NA,NA,TRBJ2-1,15,CASRKAGASYNEQFF,TGTGCCAGCAGAAAGGCAGGGGCCTCCTACAATGAGCAGTTCTTC
TRBV15,NA,NA,TRBJ2-1,14,CATSRDFGHNEQFF,TGTGCCACCAGCAGAGATTTTGGCCATAATGAGCAGTTCTTC
TRBV19,NA,NA,TRBJ1-5,15,CASSIGPGSNQPQHF,TGTGCCAGTAGTATAGGTCCAGGAAGCAATCAGCCCCAGCATTTT
TRBV28,NA,NA,TRBJ1-3,14,CASSGTFSGNTIYF,TGTGCCAGCAGCGGGACATTTTCTGGAAACACCATATATTTT
TRBV5-1,few,NA,TRBJ1-3,14,CASSLSLSGNTIYF,TGCGCCAGCAGCTTGTCGTTGTCGGGAAACACCATATATTTT
TRBV27,NA,NA,TRBJ2-5,13,CASRIAGQETQYF,TGTGCCAGCAGAATCGCAGGGCAGGAGACCCAGTACTTC
TRBV7-7,NA,TRBD1,TRBJ2-5,14,CASSPNGQATSQYF,TGTGCCAGCAGCCCAAACGGACAGGCTACGTCCCAGTACTTC
TRBV21-1,few,NA,TRBJ2-7,13,CASSKIDRYEQYF,TGTGCCAGCAGCAAGATCGACAGATACGAGCAGTACTTC
TRBV24-1,NA,NA,TRBJ1-2,14,CATSDSRTRGAYTF,TGTGCCACCAGTGATTCGAGGACTAGGGGAGCCTACACCTTC
TRBV5-1,NA,NA,TRBJ1-5,14,CASSLGAENQPQHF,TGCGCCAGCAGCTTGGGGGCAGAGAATCAGCCCCAGCATTTT
TRBV5-4,NA,NA,TRBJ1-4,14,CASSAAAEGEKLFF,TGTGCCAGCAGCGCTGCGGCAGAGGGAGAAAAACTGTTTTTT
TRBV2,NA,NA,TRBJ1-5,16,CASSPQDSFSNQPQHF,TGTGCCAGCAGTCCGCAAGACAGTTTTAGCAATCAGCCCCAGCATTTT
TRBV28,once,NA,TRBJ1-2,13,CASSLGSVYGYTF,TGTGCCAGCAGTTTAGGCAGTGTCTATGGCTACACCTTC
TRBV30,NA,NA,TRBJ2-5,16,CAWSVGARDLRETQYF,TGTGCCTGGAGTGTGGGAGCCCGTGACCTCCGGGAGACCCAGTACTTC
TRBV11-2,NA,NA,TRBJ2-5,13,CASSPEMGVTQYF,TGTGCCAGCAGCCCAGAGATGGGAGTGACCCAGTACTTC
TRBV28,NA,TRBD1,TRBJ1-4,14,CASRSGQGNEKLFF,TGTGCCAGCAGATCGGGACAGGGAAATGAAAAACTGTTTTTT
TRBV10-1,NA,TRBD1,TRBJ2-7,18,CASTPGDRGLYRLNEQYF,TGCGCCAGCACCCCCGGAGACAGGGGGCTATACAGGTTAAACGAGCAGTACTTC
TRBV19,NA,NA,TRBJ2-5,12,CASMGSQETQYF,TGTGCCAGTATGGGCAGTCAAGAGACCCAGTACTTC
TRBV19,NA,NA,TRBJ2-3,16,CASSMSSWRGTDTQYF,TGTGCCAGTAGTATGAGCAGTTGGAGGGGAACAGATACGCAGTATTTT
TRBV24-1,once,NA,TRBJ2-3,12,CATEGTTDTQYF,TGTGCCACCGAGGGAACCACAGATACGCAGTATTTT
TRBV28,NA,NA,TRBJ1-1,16,CASSLLGTWRNTEAFF,TGTGCCAGCAGTTTATTGGGTACGTGGAGGAACACTGAAGCTTTCTTT
TRBV7-9,NA,NA,TRBJ1-4,11,CASSPGEKLFF,TGTGCCAGCAGTCCAGGGGAAAAACTGTTTTTT